This TCR beta chain was profiled in a study of cytomegalovirus exposure and HLA in healthy donors. With 60 Vbeta and 13 Jbeta primers, the PCR was carried out. Clones were read by immunoSEQ multiplex PCR, and TCRdb kept only the in-frame ones, dropping some. The sample yields about 160,000 clones, over 75% seen once. The V segment lost 5 bases and the J segment 5 bases; nucleotides outside the gene matches: 7. CDR1 and CDR2 (germline): ENHRY, SYGVKD. The CDR3 has 14 residues. This sequence joins TRBV10-3 and TRBJ1-1; 8 positions agree with TRBD1. The sequencing sample was made of PBMCs. This clonotype originated in a woman younger than 35 in good health and CMV-seronegative. This chain's CDR3 is CAISKDRGLTEAFF. The CDR3 bases are TGTGCCATCAGTAAAGACAGGGGATTGACTGAAGCTTTCTTT.